This is a list of T cell receptor beta chains from one sample in a study of STAT5B mutations in CD4+ large granular lymphocyte leukemia. TCRdb keeps only in-frame clones here, not all; method: immunoSEQ multiplex PCR. The data contain around 30,000 clones, about two thirds of them seen just once; the ten biggest clones take up around 1%. Specimen: CD4+ T cells from blood buffy coats. Every receptor here comes from a human donor in good health. CDR3s include the opening cysteine and the closing phenylalanine or tryptophan. D genes are given only for firm matches. Size values are once, few and many counts, or a class for expanded clones, and some rows have none.

CDR3: CASSKDGQYGQYF; DNA: TGTGCCAGTAGTAAAGACGGCCAGTACGGGCAGTACTTC; V: TRBV19; D: -; J: TRBJ2-7; size: -
CDR3: CASSARLDSVSNQPQHF; DNA: TGTGCCAGTAGCGCCCGACTCGACAGTGTAAGCAATCAGCCCCAGCATTTT; V: TRBV19; D: -; J: TRBJ1-5; size: once
CDR3: CASSWTFGLAGGNEQFF; DNA: TGCGCCAGCAGCTGGACGTTCGGGCTAGCGGGGGGAAATGAGCAGTTCTTC; V: TRBV5-1; D: TRBD2; J: TRBJ2-1; size: -
CDR3: CASSPISGETQYF; DNA: TGTGCCAGCAGCCCCATCTCCGGGGAGACCCAGTACTTC; V: TRBV7-3; D: -; J: TRBJ2-5; size: -
CDR3: CASSSTRTGAADTQYF; DNA: TGTGCCAGCAGCTCGACTCGGACAGGGGCGGCAGATACGCAGTATTTT; V: TRBV11-3; D: TRBD1; J: TRBJ2-3; size: -
CDR3: CASRRSRERGSNEQFF; DNA: TGTGCCAGCAGACGATCCCGGGAGCGGGGCAGCAATGAGCAGTTCTTC; V: TRBV7-9; D: TRBD2; J: TRBJ2-1; size: few
CDR3: CASSLAGRNEQFF; DNA: TGTGCCAGCAGCTTGGCCGGTAGAAATGAGCAGTTCTTC; V: TRBV5-4; D: -; J: TRBJ2-1; size: -
CDR3: CASSQQGLGQPQHF; DNA: TGTGCCAGCAGCCAACAGGGTTTGGGTCAGCCCCAGCATTTT; V: TRBV5-4; D: -; J: TRBJ1-5; size: -
CDR3: CASSLWQNTEAFF; DNA: TGTGCCAGCAGCTTATGGCAGAACACTGAAGCTTTCTTT; V: TRBV7-2; D: -; J: TRBJ1-1; size: -
CDR3: CSPGSGHEQYF; DNA: TGCAGCCCTGGTAGCGGCCACGAGCAGTACTTC; V: TRBV20-1; D: -; J: TRBJ2-7; size: -
CDR3: CASSLQQGQTEAFF; DNA: TGTGCCAGCAGCTTACAGCAGGGTCAAACTGAAGCTTTCTTT; V: TRBV7-8; D: -; J: TRBJ1-1; size: once
CDR3: CASSPRSMIWGAPNEQFF; DNA: TGTGCCAGCAGTCCCCGTTCTATGATTTGGGGAGCGCCCAATGAGCAGTTCTTC; V: TRBV11-2; D: -; J: TRBJ2-1; size: -
CDR3: CASTQGGTEAFF; DNA: TGTGCCAGCACCCAGGGGGGAACTGAAGCTTTCTTT; V: TRBV7-9; D: TRBD1; J: TRBJ1-1; size: few
CDR3: CAISEGDRGQLGYEQYF; DNA: TGTGCCATCAGTGAGGGGGACAGGGGGCAGTTAGGCTACGAGCAGTACTTC; V: TRBV10-3; D: TRBD1; J: TRBJ2-7; size: -
CDR3: CAWNPDPGITYNEQFF; DNA: TGTGCCTGGAACCCCGACCCAGGGATCACCTACAATGAGCAGTTCTTC; V: TRBV30; D: -; J: TRBJ2-1; size: -
CDR3: CASSSDRGSNQPQHF; DNA: TGTGCCAGCAGTTCGGACAGGGGAAGCAATCAGCCCCAGCATTTT; V: TRBV7-9; D: TRBD1; J: TRBJ1-5; size: few
CDR3: CASSPRAGPYNEQFF; DNA: TGTGCTAGCAGCCCTCGAGCGGGGCCATACAATGAGCAGTTCTTC; V: TRBV7-7; D: TRBD2; J: TRBJ2-1; size: -
CDR3: CASSPTSGGSSTGELFF; DNA: TGTGCCAGCTCACCAACTAGCGGGGGAAGCAGTACCGGGGAGCTGTTTTTT; V: TRBV18; D: TRBD2; J: TRBJ2-2; size: once
CDR3: CASSLSAEQFF; DNA: TGTGCCAGCAGCTTATCCGCTGAGCAGTTCTTC; V: TRBV11-3; D: -; J: TRBJ2-1; size: -
CDR3: CASSGGQGRSNTEAFF; DNA: TGTGCCAGCAGCGGTGGACAGGGGCGTTCGAACACTGAAGCTTTCTTT; V: TRBV7-6; D: TRBD1; J: TRBJ1-1; size: few
CDR3: CASSLVGTSSDTQYF; DNA: TGTGCCAGCAGCTTGGTTGGGACTAGTTCAGATACGCAGTATTTT; V: TRBV5-4; D: TRBD2; J: TRBJ2-3; size: -
CDR3: CASSFNSDSGNTIYF; DNA: TGTGCCAGCAGTTTCAACTCAGACTCTGGAAACACCATATATTTT; V: TRBV6-5; D: -; J: TRBJ1-3; size: -
CDR3: CASSLRQMNTGELFF; DNA: TGTGCCAGCAGCTTAAGACAGATGAACACCGGGGAGCTGTTTTTT; V: TRBV5-5; D: -; J: TRBJ2-2; size: -
CDR3: CASSLGIGLNTEAFF; DNA: TGTGCCAGCAGCTTGGGGATAGGGTTGAACACTGAAGCTTTCTTT; V: TRBV5-6; D: -; J: TRBJ1-1; size: -
CDR3: CASVRENTEAFF; DNA: TGTGCCAGCGTGAGGGAAAACACTGAAGCTTTCTTT; V: TRBV7-9; D: -; J: TRBJ1-1; size: few
CDR3: CASSRDISGNTIYF; DNA: TGTGCCAGCAGTCGGGACATCTCTGGAAACACCATATATTTT; V: TRBV6-5; D: -; J: TRBJ1-3; size: few
CDR3: CASSIVLGSGRAQPYEQYF; DNA: TGTGCCAGTAGTATAGTACTTGGTAGCGGGAGGGCGCAGCCCTACGAGCAGTACTTC; V: TRBV19; D: TRBD2; J: TRBJ2-7; size: -
CDR3: CASSPRYAQISLKSSGNTIYF; DNA: TGCGCCAGCAGCCCCCGCTACGCGCAAATCAGCTTAAAAAGCTCTGGAAACACCATATATTTT; V: TRBV5-1; D: -; J: TRBJ1-3; size: -
CDR3: CASSLLQGFGTEAFF; DNA: TGTGCCAGCAGCTTATTACAGGGGTTTGGGACTGAAGCTTTCTTT; V: TRBV5-4; D: TRBD1; J: TRBJ1-1; size: -
CDR3: CASTPGGTNSPLHF; DNA: TGTGCCAGCACCCCGGGAGGGACGAATTCACCCCTCCACTTT; V: TRBV6-1; D: -; J: TRBJ1-6; size: once
CDR3: CASSLNRADTQYF; DNA: TGTGCCAGCAGCCTCAACCGGGCGGATACGCAGTATTTT; V: TRBV7-8; D: -; J: TRBJ2-3; size: -
CDR3: CASSLAAGQGQETQYF; DNA: TGCGCCAGCAGCTTGGCCGCCGGACAGGGGCAAGAGACCCAGTACTTC; V: TRBV5-1; D: TRBD1; J: TRBJ2-5; size: -
CDR3: CASSEGGSSYNEQFF; DNA: TGTGCCAGCTCTGAAGGTGGGAGCTCCTACAATGAGCAGTTCTTC; V: TRBV2; D: -; J: TRBJ2-1; size: few
CDR3: CAISESDQGEQFF; DNA: TGTGCCATCAGTGAGTCGGACCAGGGTGAGCAGTTCTTC; V: TRBV10-3; D: -; J: TRBJ2-1; size: medium-sized
CDR3: CASSLGPGPTYEQYF; DNA: TGTGCCAGCAGCTTAGGTCCGGGGCCAACCTACGAGCAGTACTTC; V: TRBV7-2; D: -; J: TRBJ2-7; size: -
CDR3: CAISDNGGGETQYF; DNA: TGTGCCATCAGTGATAATGGGGGTGGTGAGACCCAGTACTTC; V: TRBV10-3; D: -; J: TRBJ2-5; size: -
CDR3: CASSFSRAGSPLHF; DNA: TGTGCCAGCAGTTTTAGCAGGGCAGGATCACCCCTCCACTTT; V: TRBV28; D: -; J: TRBJ1-6; size: -
CDR3: CASSEQGATNEKLFF; DNA: TGTGCCAGCAGTGAACAGGGAGCAACTAATGAAAAACTGTTTTTT; V: TRBV6-4; D: -; J: TRBJ1-4; size: -
CDR3: CASSVGGATNEKLFF; DNA: TGCGCCAGCAGCGTCGGGGGGGCAACTAATGAAAAACTGTTTTTT; V: TRBV5-1; D: -; J: TRBJ1-4; size: -
CDR3: CSVGRGGRFDEAFF; DNA: TGCAGCGTTGGCCGCGGGGGGCGCTTTGATGAAGCTTTCTTT; V: TRBV29-1; D: -; J: TRBJ1-1; size: -
CDR3: CASGSLAGELATQYF; DNA: TGTGCTAGTGGTTCGCTAGCGGGAGAGCTAGCCACGCAGTATTTT; V: TRBV12-5; D: TRBD2; J: TRBJ2-3; size: -